These 22 T cell receptor beta chains came from one sample sequenced in a study of T cell clusters in autoimmune cytopenias. TRB rearrangements were amplified by touch-down multiplex PCR with mixed TRB-A/B primers. One entry per CDR3 protein, without DNA, is what TCRdb gives after re-calling the multiplex PCR reads. In all, the sample yields 4,600 or so distinct CDR3 sequences. Each sample's input was 250 to 300 ng genomic DNA, 40,000 or so genome equivalents. These data also formed part of another study, on T cell repertoires in aging, cancer and after chemotherapy.

Sequenced material: peripheral blood. The receptors stem from a human donor in good health.

V and J are TRBV7-9 and TRBJ1-4. There are 15 residues in the CDR3. Germline values: CDR1 SEHNR, CDR2 FQNEAQ (reference sequence). The CDR3 region is CASRAPGLINEKLFF.

By frequency, this clonotype is medium-sized. The chain uses TRBV30 and TRBJ1-5; absent DNA, TCRdb's TRBD1 call cannot be checked. In germline, CDR1 is GTSNPN, CDR2 SVGIG (reference sequence). The CDR3 extends over 14 amino acids. This CDR3 is CAWSVRAGGQPQHF.

By frequency, this clonotype is medium-sized. The chain employs TRBV11-3 and TRBJ2-4; the TCRdb call, TRBD1, lacks DNA for checking. CDR3 size: 14 residues. Germline-derived CDR1 and CDR2 are SGHNT and YENEEA. The CDR3 sequence: CASSYDGQGSIQYF.

Judged by frequency, this clonotype is medium-sized. The CDR3 sequence is CASSQGQGVNEKLFF. The chain recombines TRBV6-5 with TRBJ1-4; TCRdb outputs TRBD1, but without DNA this stays unchecked. Germline V lookup: CDR1 MNHEY, CDR2 SVGAGI. This CDR3 region has 15 residues.

The J gene is TRBJ2-5, the V gene TRBV7-2; TCRdb proposes TRBD1, but this gene call is untestable without DNA. CDR3 size: 12 residues. Looked up from germline, CDR1 is SGHTA and CDR2 is FQGNSA. The CDR3: CASTPTRETQYF.

This clonotype shows up as medium-sized by frequency. The V call is TRBV7-6, the J call TRBJ2-1. The CDR3 sequence is 16 residues long. Germline assignment: CDR1 SGHVS and CDR2 FNYEAQ. CDR3: CASSLAASLPRYEQFF.

This clonotype is identified as medium-sized from frequency. The gene calls are TRBV5-4 and TRBJ1-5; the D call of TRBD1 rests on TCRdb alone, since no DNA is present to check it. The V gene's germline CDR1 is SGHNT and CDR2 YYREEE (reference sequence). The CDR3 loop spans 14 amino acids. The chain's CDR3 is CASSLGGAGQPQHF.

The V gene is TRBV19, the J gene TRBJ1-2; TCRdb's D call of TRBD1 is untestable without DNA. The CDR3 sequence is 14 residues long. CDR1 is LNHDA, CDR2 SQIVND, per germline (reference sequence). The CDR3 loop is CASSLKAGGYGYTF.

The chain combines TRBV6-1 with TRBJ1-6. The CDR3 length is 15 residues. Germline V gene lookup returns CDR1 MNHNS and CDR2 SASEGT. The CDR3 loop is CASSVVGRINSPLHF.

This clonotype is medium-sized by frequency. V usage is TRBV18 and J usage is TRBJ1-5. The CDR3 has 15 amino acids. Germline CDR1 and CDR2: KGHSH and LQKENI. The CDR3 sequence: CASSQQQSSNQPQHF.

According to its frequency, this clonotype is large (0.1 to 1%). This chain joins TRBV29-1 and TRBJ2-5; the D call from TCRdb, TRBD1, cannot be confirmed without DNA. Germline V CDR1 and CDR2: SQVTM, ANQGSEA. The CDR3 covers 13 residues. CDR3 in amino acids: CSVPGQGGETQYF.

This clonotype is labeled medium-sized (0.01 to 0.1%) based on frequency. This chain connects TRBV6-5 to TRBJ1-4; TCRdb's assignment of TRBD1 cannot be checked, as there is no DNA. CDR1 is MNHEY and CDR2 is SVGAGI in the germline V gene. CDR3 length: 15 amino acids. This CDR3 is CASSYQDRGREKLFF.

By frequency, this clonotype registers medium-sized (0.01 to 0.1%). This rearrangement joins TRBV12-3 or TRBV12-4 to TRBJ2-7; TCRdb gives TRBD2 as the D gene, but with no DNA this cannot be confirmed. This CDR3 comprises 13 residues. The CDR3 spells CASSLGTSGREYF.

The chain combines TRBV12-5 with TRBJ2-5. Germline loops: CDR1 LGHNT, CDR2 FRNRAP. The CDR3 sequence is 13 residues long. Here the CDR3 reads CASGLGRQETQYF. The full variable domain, with the rest looked up from reference TRBV12-5 and TRBJ2-5, is DARVTQTPRHKVTEMGQEVTMRCQPILGHNTVFWYRQTMMQGLELLAYFRNRAPLDDSGMPKDRFSAEMPDATLATLKIQPSEPRDSAVYFCASGLGRQETQYFGPGTRLLVL.

By frequency, this clonotype is medium-sized. The J gene is TRBJ1-6, the V gene TRBV6-5. Germline V gives CDR1 MNHEY, CDR2 SVGAGI. This CDR3 contains 14 residues. The CDR3: CASSYSWEGSPLHF.

This clonotype is called medium-sized based on its frequency. The gene calls are TRBV5-4 and TRBJ1-2; TCRdb's D call of TRBD1 is untestable without DNA. CDR3 size: 17 residues. Germline V gives CDR1 SGHNT, CDR2 YYREEE (reference sequence). The CDR3 protein is CASSGVPGQGWSYGYTF. The variable domain in full, completed from reference TRBV5-4 and TRBJ1-2, reads ETGVTQSPTHLIKTRGQQVTLRCSSQSGHNTVSWYQQALGQGPQFIFQYYREEENGRGNFPPRFSGLQFPNYSSELNVNALELDDSALYLCASSGVPGQGWSYGYTFGSGTRLTVV.

The gene calls are TRBV4-1 and TRBJ2-2; TCRdb designates TRBD1, a call that cannot be tested without DNA. The CDR3 runs 16 residues. Germline V gene data show CDR1 as MGHRA and CDR2 as YSYEKL. Here the CDR3 reads CASSQADRGNTGELFF.

By frequency, this clonotype registers medium-sized. This chain links TRBV6-2 or TRBV6-3 with TRBJ1-3. Per germline, CDR1 MNHEY and CDR2 SVGEGT. There are 15 residues in the CDR3. This CDR3 is CASTYDGSSGNTIYF.

Measured by frequency, this clonotype is medium-sized. The J gene is TRBJ2-1, the V gene TRBV27; without DNA, the TCRdb call of TRBD1 cannot be checked. Germline-derived CDR1 and CDR2 are MNHEY and SMNVEV (reference sequence). CDR3 length: 12 amino acids. The CDR3 region is CVGREPPKRGFF.

The chain uses TRBV11-3 and TRBJ1-1; TCRdb gives TRBD1 as the D gene, but with no DNA this cannot be confirmed. Germline lookup yields CDR1 SGHNT and CDR2 YENEEA. There are 15 residues in the CDR3. The CDR3 loop reads CASSLALGGTNEAFF. The whole variable domain, remainder taken from reference TRBV11-3 and TRBJ1-1, is EAGVVQSPRYKIIEKKQPVAFWCNPISGHNTLYWYLQNLGQGPELLIRYENEEAVDDSQLPKDRFSAERLKGVDSTLKIQPAELGDSAVYLCASSLALGGTNEAFFGQGTRLTVV.

This clonotype is labeled medium-sized based on frequency. This chain joins TRBV6-5 and TRBJ2-6; TCRdb indicates TRBD1, and absent DNA this call remains unverified. The CDR3 covers 15 residues. Germline V CDR1 and CDR2: MNHEY, SVGAGI. Here the CDR3 reads CASRGTYPGANVLTF.

The rearrangement uses TRBV7-2 and TRBJ2-3; TCRdb's assignment of TRBD2 cannot be checked, as there is no DNA. The CDR3 loop spans 18 amino acids. In germline, CDR1 is SGHTA, CDR2 FQGNSA. The CDR3 protein is CASSFGTSGSWGTDTQYF.